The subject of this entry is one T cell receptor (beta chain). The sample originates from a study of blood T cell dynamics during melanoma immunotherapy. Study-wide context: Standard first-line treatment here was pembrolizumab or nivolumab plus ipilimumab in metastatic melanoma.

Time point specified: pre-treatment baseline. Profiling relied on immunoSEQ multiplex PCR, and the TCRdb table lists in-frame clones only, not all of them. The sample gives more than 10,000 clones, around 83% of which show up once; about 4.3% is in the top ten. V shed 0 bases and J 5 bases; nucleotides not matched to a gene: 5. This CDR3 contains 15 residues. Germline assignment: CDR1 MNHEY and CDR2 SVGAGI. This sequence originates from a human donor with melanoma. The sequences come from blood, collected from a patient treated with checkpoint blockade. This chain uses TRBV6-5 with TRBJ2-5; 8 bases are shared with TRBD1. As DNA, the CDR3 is TGTGCCAGCAGTTACTCCGGACAGGGCTCGGAGACCCAGTACTTC. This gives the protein CASSYSGQGSETQYF.